This T cell receptor beta chain was sequenced for a study of cytomegalovirus exposure and HLA in healthy donors. Study results and limitations: A later analysis showed HLA-associated TCR beta chains outstripping equally common others in clonal expansion.

Germline values: CDR1 LGHNA, CDR2 YNFKEQ. After removal of 0 bases from V and 2 bases from J, the junction contained 2 bases not matched to a gene. The CDR3 totals 16 residues. 13 Jbeta primers and 60 Vbeta primers were used for the PCR. The protocol was immunoSEQ multiplex PCR, while the TCRdb copy is restricted to in-frame clones and leaves out a portion. The sample has under 130,000 clones, approximately 70% seen once. As for this clone: The target antigen is unknown.

The gene calls are TRBV4-2 and TRBJ2-1, with 9 nucleotides matching TRBD2. Sequenced input: PBMCs. The clonotype originates from a man under 40 in good health and CMV-seropositive. CDR3 bases: TGTGCCAGCAGCCAAGAAGGCGGGGGGGCCTACAATGAGCAGTTCTTC. Protein sequence: CASSQEGGGAYNEQFF.